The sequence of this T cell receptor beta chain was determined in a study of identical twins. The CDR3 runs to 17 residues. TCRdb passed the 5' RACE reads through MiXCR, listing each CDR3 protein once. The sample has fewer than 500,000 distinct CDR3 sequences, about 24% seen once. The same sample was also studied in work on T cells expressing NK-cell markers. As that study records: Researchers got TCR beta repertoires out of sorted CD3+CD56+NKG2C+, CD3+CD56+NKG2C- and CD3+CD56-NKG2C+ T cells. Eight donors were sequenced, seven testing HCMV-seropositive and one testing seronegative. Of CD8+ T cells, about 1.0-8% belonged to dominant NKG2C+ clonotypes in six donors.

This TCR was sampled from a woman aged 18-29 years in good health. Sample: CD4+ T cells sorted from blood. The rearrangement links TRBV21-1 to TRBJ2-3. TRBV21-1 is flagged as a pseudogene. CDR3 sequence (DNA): TGTGCCAGCAGCAAAAAAAGGCTTCACCTCGACACAGATACGCAGTATTTT. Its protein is CASSKKRLHLDTDTQYF.